This TCR beta chain is from a study of brain metastases from non-small cell lung cancer. Study results and limitations: Compared with their matched primary tumors, approximately 68% of brain metastases showed expanded T-cell clones. Fewer infiltrating T cells were found in brain metastases than primaries. Metastases had sparse T cells but largely shared repertoires with primaries.

Repertoires were generated with immunoSEQ multiplex PCR, while TCRdb's copy carries only in-frame clones and drops some. The sample lists about 8,000 clones, 85% seen once, with 3.5% to 5% in the top ten. By sample fraction, this clone is medium-sized. Its cognate antigen is unknown. The V and J ends lost 3 bases and 6 bases, in that order; junction bases with no gene match: 7. Per the germline V gene, CDR1 is MNHEY and CDR2 is SVGEGT. The CDR3 extends over 15 amino acids. Sequencing was performed on primary lung tumor tissue. The chain is built from TRBV6-2 or TRBV6-3 and TRBJ1-5; TRBD1 aligns across 8 bases. The sequence was obtained from a donor older than 35 with non-small cell lung cancer. The CDR3 DNA is TGTGCCAGCAGTTATGGACAGGGCTTCCGTCAGCCCCAGCATTTT. Encoded protein: CASSYGQGFRQPQHF.